The source of this T cell receptor beta chain is a study of Graves' ophthalmopathy and Graves' hyperthyroidism. This clonotype appeared once. CDR3 regions of TCR beta were amplified from RNA transcripts. HTBI primers were employed in first-round RT-PCR, then a second-round multiplex PCR followed. TCRdb processed the multiplex PCR reads anew with MiXCR; each CDR3 protein has one entry. In the table there are some 520,000 distinct CDR3 sequences, around 15% of which are singletons. The germline gives CDR1 ENHRY, CDR2 SYGVKD. The CDR3 is 13 residues long. Trimming pared 10 bases from V and 0 bases from J, leaving 12 bases between. Ophthalmopathy donors' eye disease showed moderate-to-severe activity, CAS of at least 3, NOSPECS of at least 4 and duration under 3 months.

The rearrangement joins TRBV10-3 to TRBJ1-1; tentatively, D is TRBD1 (5 bases). This TCR was recovered from a woman in her 30s with Graves' ophthalmopathy. Sequencing was carried out using blood. CDR3 DNA: TGTGCCACCGGGGGAAGCCTGAACACTGAAGCTTTCTTT. It is translated as CATGGSLNTEAFF.